This T cell receptor (beta chain) is drawn from a study of PD-1 blockade in classical Hodgkin lymphoma (dated by TCRdb to 2018 to 2021). For the study in its entirety: Nivolumab dosing was 3 mg/kg intravenously every 2 weeks, continuing until either disease progression or unacceptable toxicity. To define a peripheral blood immune signature of response to PD-1 blockade in classical Hodgkin lymphoma, the study combined TCR beta sequencing with CyTOF.

The Qiagen DNeasy kit was used to extract genomic DNA both from unsorted PBMCs and from the negatively selected CD4+ and CD8+ fractions. Amplification of TCR beta CDR3 regions was done by immunoSEQ multiplex PCR with primers that anneal to V and J segments. A synthetic immune receptor repertoire was used to minimize amplification bias, and any remaining bias was removed computationally after sequencing. The authors' pipeline ran thus. Custom Python scripts were used to quantify repertoire diversity as the Shannon entropy index. The unsorted, CD4+ and CD8+ repertoires were each analyzed separately, with the exception of combined analyses, where CD4+ and CD8+ sequences were merged in silico. Clonal expansion was defined as a frequency increase of at least 2-fold after treatment compared with C1D1, and clones undetected at baseline were assigned a pseudocount of 0.5. Singleton clones were defined as clones with 0 or 1 copy at C1D1, and non-singleton clones were defined as clones with 2 or more copies. Clones expanded in unsorted samples were assigned a CD4+, CD8+ or unknown annotation through matching of protein sequences in sorted samples from the same patient. Diversity changes from C1D1 to C4D1 were tested in paired samples using Wilcoxon tests. TCRdb provides this immuneACCESS table in a form limited to in-frame rearrangements. Some clones are lacking; in checked studies, under half of them reflect an unresolved V gene, and why the rest are absent is not known. The V and J calls and clone size are taken from that table; D and trimming were inferred from the DNA. The sample has about 46,000 clones on record, around 70% of them singletons. The ten largest account for 8% to 13% of the sample.

According to the study, the label for this sample's time point signals: cycle 1 day 1 (C1D1), immediately before nivolumab initiation. Every trial patient had relapsed after autologous stem cell transplantation, and cohorts A, B and C differed in prior brentuximab vedotin exposure. A total of over 50 patients with relapsed/refractory classical Hodgkin lymphoma made up the trial cohort, and each patient's best overall response was complete response, partial response or progressive disease. Single-agent nivolumab was administered to trial patients in the multi-cohort phase II CheckMate 205 trial. An independent review committee assessed best overall response by applying the 2007 International Working Group response criteria. Trial PBMCs were collected just before the start of nivolumab (C1D1) and during therapy at cycle 2 day 1 and cycle 4 day 1. Peripheral blood was collected in 8 mL Vacutainer Cell Preparation Tubes, from which PBMCs were isolated by centrifugation and then cryopreserved.

The CDR3 covers 11 residues, taking in both the cysteine and the phenylalanine. The kept DNA is CDR3 alone, 33 bases in frame from the first base. V is trimmed back by 5 bases and J by 6 bases, and the junction contains 0 bases that no gene match accounts for. Looking up the germline V gene yields CDR1 MDHEN and CDR2 SYDVKM. Notes on this clone: Its binding antigen is unknown. Within one base of it there is no much larger clone, and no base qualities were kept.

What the study reported, not specific to this receptor: Baseline TCR diversity was reported to be lower in newly diagnosed patients than in healthy donors and to be lower still in relapsed/refractory patients. Lower diversity was observed in patients in whom nivolumab was started less than 1 year after ASCT, and these patients were excluded from later analyses so that confounding by immune reconstitution would be avoided. Only a single clinical trial cohort was studied, and what caused the repertoire differences, possibly disease activity or prior therapy, remained undefined. CD4+ but not CD8+ TCR diversity rose significantly by C4D1 (p=0.0027 vs p=0.16), most apparent in complete responders (p=0.02). Trial patients with a complete response had baseline diversity similar to that of newly diagnosed patients, while partial responders and progressors had significantly lower diversity.

The rearranged chain carries TRBV28 and TRBJ1-2; the junction holds 7 bases that match TRBD1. The material sequenced was peripheral blood mononuclear cells (PBMCs), taken at baseline. This sequence originates from a human donor with classical Hodgkin lymphoma. The sequenced DNA: TGTGCCAGCAGTACAGGGGATGGCTACACCTTC. Its protein is CASSTGDGYTF.